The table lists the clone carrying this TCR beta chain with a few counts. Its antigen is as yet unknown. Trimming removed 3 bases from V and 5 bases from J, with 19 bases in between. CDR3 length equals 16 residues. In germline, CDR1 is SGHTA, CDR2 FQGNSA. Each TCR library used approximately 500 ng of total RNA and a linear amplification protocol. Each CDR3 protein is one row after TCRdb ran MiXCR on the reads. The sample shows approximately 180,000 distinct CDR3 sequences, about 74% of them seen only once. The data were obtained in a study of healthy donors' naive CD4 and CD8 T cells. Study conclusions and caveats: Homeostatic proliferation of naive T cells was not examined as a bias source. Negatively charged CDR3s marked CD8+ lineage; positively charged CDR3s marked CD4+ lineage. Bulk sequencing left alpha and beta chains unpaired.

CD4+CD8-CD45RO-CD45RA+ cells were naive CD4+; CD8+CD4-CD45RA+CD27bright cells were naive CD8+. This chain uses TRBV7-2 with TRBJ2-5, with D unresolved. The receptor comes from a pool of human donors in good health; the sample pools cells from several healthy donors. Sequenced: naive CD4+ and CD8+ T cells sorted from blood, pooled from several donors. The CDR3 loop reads CASSFQATLIPETQYF. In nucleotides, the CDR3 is TGTGCCAGCAGCTTCCAGGCCACCCTCATACCGGAGACCCAGTACTTC.